Described below is a single T cell receptor (beta chain) sequence and its context. V shed 8 bases and J 6 bases; nucleotides not matched to a gene: 10. The CDR3 length is 13 residues. This specimen comes from a study of immune characterization of retroperitoneal liposarcoma. Each CDR3 protein gets one entry after TCRdb re-called the PCR reads with MiXCR. The table records about 3,000 distinct CDR3 sequences, 45% of them present only once. The chain links TRBV5-3 to TRBJ1-1, with 7 bases fitting TRBD1. TRBV5-3 belongs to the ORF category, with a function that is uncertain. Sequenced input: tumor tissue. The origin of this receptor is a male donor with retroperitoneal liposarcoma. The chain's CDR3 is CASSASGTAEAFF. The CDR3 DNA follows: TGTGCCAGCAGCGCCTCAGGGACAGCTGAAGCTTTCTTT.